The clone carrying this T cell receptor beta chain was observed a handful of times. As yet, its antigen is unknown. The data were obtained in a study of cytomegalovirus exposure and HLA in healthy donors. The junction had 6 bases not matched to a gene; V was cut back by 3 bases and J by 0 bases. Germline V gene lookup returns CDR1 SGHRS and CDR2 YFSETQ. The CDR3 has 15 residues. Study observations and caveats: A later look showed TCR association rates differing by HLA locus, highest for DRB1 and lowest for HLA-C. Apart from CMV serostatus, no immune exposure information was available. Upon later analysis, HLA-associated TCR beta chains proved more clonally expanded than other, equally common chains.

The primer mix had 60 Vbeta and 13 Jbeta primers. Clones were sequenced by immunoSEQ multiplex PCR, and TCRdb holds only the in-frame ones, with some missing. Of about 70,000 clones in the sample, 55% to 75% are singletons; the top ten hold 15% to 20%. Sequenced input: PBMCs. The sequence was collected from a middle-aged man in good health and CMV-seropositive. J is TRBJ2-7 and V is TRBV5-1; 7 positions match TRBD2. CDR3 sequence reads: CASSSTSASSYEQYF. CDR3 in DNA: TGCGCCAGCAGCTCCACTAGCGCTAGCTCCTACGAGCAGTACTTC.